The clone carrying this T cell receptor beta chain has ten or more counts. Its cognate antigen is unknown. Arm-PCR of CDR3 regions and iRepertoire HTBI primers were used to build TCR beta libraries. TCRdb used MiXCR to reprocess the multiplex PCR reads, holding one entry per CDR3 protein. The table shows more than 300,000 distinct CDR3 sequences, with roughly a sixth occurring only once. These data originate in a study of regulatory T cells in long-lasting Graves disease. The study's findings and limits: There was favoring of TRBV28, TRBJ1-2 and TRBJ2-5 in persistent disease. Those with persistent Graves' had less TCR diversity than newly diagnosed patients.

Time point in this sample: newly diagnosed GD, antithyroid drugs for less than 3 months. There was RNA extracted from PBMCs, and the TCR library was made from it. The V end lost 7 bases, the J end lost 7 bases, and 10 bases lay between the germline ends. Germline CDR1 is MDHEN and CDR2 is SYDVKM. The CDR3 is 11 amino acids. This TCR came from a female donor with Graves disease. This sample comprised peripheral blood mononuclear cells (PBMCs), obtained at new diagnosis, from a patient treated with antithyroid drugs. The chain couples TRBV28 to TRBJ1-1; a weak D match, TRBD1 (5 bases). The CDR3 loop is CASTQTDEAFF. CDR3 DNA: TGTGCCAGCACCCAGACAGATGAAGCTTTCTTT.